Below are 28 T cell receptor beta chains sequenced from a single sample in a study of cytomegalovirus exposure and HLA in healthy donors. 60 Vbeta and 13 Jbeta primers were used in PCR. This table comes from immunoSEQ multiplex PCR, and its TCRdb copy is limited to in-frame clones, with some not included. The data show about 160,000 clones, with around 78% seen just once and around 3.1% held by the top ten. The sample consisted of PBMCs. The receptors come from a woman in her forties or fifties in good health and CMV-seropositive.

V is TRBV27 and J is TRBJ1-6; D call uncertain. The V end lost 2 bases, the J end lost 0 bases, and 20 bases lay between the germline ends. Germline loops: CDR1 MNHEY, CDR2 SMNVEV (reference sequence). The CDR3 runs 20 residues. CDR3 bases: TGTGCCAGCAGTTTAAAACCGTTAGCTCTACCCAGCTCCTATAATTCACCCCTCCACTTT. Translated: CASSLKPLALPSSYNSPLHF.

V usage is TRBV7-2 and J usage is TRBJ2-1, with D maybe TRBD2 (6 bases). In germline, CDR1 is SGHTA, CDR2 FQGNSA. V was shortened by 3 bases and J by 10 bases, with 13 bases between the two germline ends. This CDR3 is built from 13 residues. The CDR3 DNA reads as TGTGCCAGCAGCTTCGGGCGGGATGGCGAGCAGTTCTTC. Translated: CASSFGRDGEQFF.

The chain joins TRBV7-6 to TRBJ2-7; 7 bases fit TRBD1. In germline, CDR1 is SGHVS, CDR2 FNYEAQ. CDR3 length: 18 amino acids. V shed 5 bases, J shed 3 bases, and the junction held 19 bases outside the gene matches. As DNA, the CDR3 is TGTGCCAGCAGCGACGTTTCCGCTCCGGGACAGACAATCTACGAGCAGTACTTC. Translated, it gives CASSDVSAPGQTIYEQYF.

The V call is TRBV9, the J call TRBJ1-1; possible D gene TRBD1, 5 bases. CDR1 SGDLS and CDR2 YYNGEE come from the germline V gene. This CDR3 is 15 amino acids long. The germline V and J ends were trimmed by 0 bases and 0 bases, with 9 bases remaining between them. The chain's CDR3 is CASSVEGLVNTEAFF. The CDR3 DNA sequence: TGTGCCAGCAGCGTAGAGGGGCTCGTGAACACTGAAGCTTTCTTT.

Here the CDR3 DNA reads TGTGCCAGCAGCCCGCGGACAGGCTCAAATACTGAAGCTTTCTTT. Its translation is CASSPRTGSNTEAFF. V gene TRBV9 combines with J gene TRBJ1-1, with TRBD1 matching 7 bases. The junction had 11 bases not matched to a gene; V was cut back by 4 bases and J by 5 bases. Germline lookup yields CDR1 SGDLS and CDR2 YYNGEE. CDR3 length equals 15 residues.

The V call is TRBV9, the J call TRBJ2-2, with D hard to call. V shed 2 bases and J shed 4 bases, with 3 bases lying between them. Looked up from germline, CDR1 is SGDLS and CDR2 is YYNGEE. The CDR3 has 12 residues. This CDR3 is CASSVLTGELFF. CDR3 nucleotide sequence: TGTGCCAGCAGCGTTCTCACCGGGGAGCTGTTTTTT.

This clone was picked up one time. The chain recombines TRBV7-8 with TRBJ2-7; TRBD2 aligns across 13 bases. Germline loops: CDR1 SGHVS, CDR2 FQNEAQ. The CDR3 is 16 amino acids. Trimming at V came to 5 bases and at J to 9 bases, leaving 13 bases not matched to a gene. DNA of the CDR3: TGTGCCAGCAGCCCCCGGACTAGCGGGAGTCTAGTGGGGCAGTACTTC. It yields the protein CASSPRTSGSLVGQYF.

The chain links TRBV19 to TRBJ1-1; no definite D call. Germline V gene data show CDR1 as LNHDA and CDR2 as SQIVND (reference sequence). V lost 10 bases and J lost 4, with 13 bases in between. CDR3 length equals 12 residues. The CDR3 spells CATVSRSTEAFF. The CDR3 DNA sequence: TGTGCCACCGTATCCCGGAGCACTGAAGCTTTCTTT.

The rearrangement uses TRBV19 and TRBJ2-2; 8 nucleotides match TRBD2. The CDR3 runs to 18 residues. The germline V gene has CDR1 LNHDA and CDR2 SQIVND (reference sequence). The V and J ends lost 3 bases and 3 bases, in that order; junction bases with no gene match: 12. CDR3 sequence: CASSIPGTRRTDTGELFF. In DNA form, the CDR3 reads TGTGCCAGTAGTATTCCCGGGACTAGAAGGACTGACACCGGGGAGCTGTTTTTT.

The chain carries TRBV29-1 and TRBJ1-2; maybe TRBD1 (5 bases). V shed 7 bases and J shed 4 bases, with 10 bases lying between them. This CDR3 contains 11 residues. Germline CDR1 and CDR2: SQVTM and ANQGSEA. The CDR3 DNA reads as TGCAGCGATGGGGGGACCTATGGCTACACCTTC. It codes for CSDGGTYGYTF.

The V call is TRBV20-1, the J call TRBJ2-1; D uncertain. The CDR3 is 11 residues long. The germline gives CDR1 DFQATT, CDR2 SNEGSKA (reference sequence). V lost 4 bases and J lost 12, with 13 bases in between. The CDR3 nucleotides read TGCAGTGCTATCCTAAACCTAGGGCAGTTCTTC. The encoded protein is CSAILNLGQFF.

The chain joins TRBV6-1 to TRBJ1-5, with unresolved D. Trimming pared 4 bases from V and 5 bases from J, leaving 9 bases between. This CDR3 has 13 amino acids. Germline values: CDR1 MNHNS, CDR2 SASEGT. DNA for the CDR3: TGTGCCAGCAGTGCATCGGCGGATCAGCCCCAGCATTTT. Its translation is CASSASADQPQHF.

This CDR3 is CASSLESGEGYGYTF. CDR3 nucleotides: TGTGCCAGCAGCTTGGAGTCGGGAGAGGGGTATGGCTACACCTTC. V is TRBV5-5 and J is TRBJ1-2; perhaps TRBD1 as D (5 bases). Trimming removed 0 bases at V and 5 bases at J, with 14 bases between. Germline-derived CDR1 and CDR2 are SGHKS and YYEKEE (reference sequence). This CDR3 region has 15 residues.

The chain recombines TRBV6-5 with TRBJ1-2; D is uncertain. This CDR3 contains 14 residues. Trimming removed 0 bases at V and 4 bases at J, with 9 bases between. The germline V gene has CDR1 MNHEY and CDR2 SVGAGI. CDR3 sequence (DNA): TGTGCCAGCAGTTACTCGAACCTAGGCTATGGCTACACCTTC. This codes for CASSYSNLGYGYTF.

The rearrangement joins TRBV30 to TRBJ2-5; TRBD1 agrees at 10 bases. CDR1 and CDR2 (germline): GTSNPN, SVGIG (reference sequence). This CDR3 has 16 amino acids. The V and J ends lost 5 bases and 4 bases, in that order; junction bases with no gene match: 13. CDR3 sequence reads: CAWEREGQGRGETQYF. The CDR3 DNA reads as TGTGCCTGGGAGAGAGAGGGACAGGGGAGAGGAGAGACCCAGTACTTC.

The chain has TRBV6-5 and TRBJ1-1; TRBD1 might be the D (5 bases). Trimming shortened V by 5 bases and J by 9 bases, and 22 bases separated the two germline ends. CDR1 MNHEY and CDR2 SVGAGI come from the germline V gene. CDR3 size: 15 residues. CDR3 sequence (DNA): TGTGCCAGCAGTCGCGGGGGGAGGGACCAGGTTAAAGCTTTCTTT. It yields the protein CASSRGGRDQVKAFF.

This sequence joins TRBV29-1 and TRBJ2-3, with 10 bases that match TRBD1. J gave up 3 bases and V 7 bases, and 7 bases lay outside the gene matches. Germline V gene lookup returns CDR1 SQVTM and CDR2 ANQGSEA. The CDR3 covers 14 residues. The CDR3 loop is CSGRQGATTDTQYF. DNA for the CDR3: TGCAGCGGACGACAGGGGGCTACAACAGATACGCAGTATTTT.

The chain employs TRBV18 and TRBJ1-1; 7 bases are shared with TRBD1. Germline CDR1 and CDR2: KGHSH and LQKENI. The CDR3 is 12 amino acids. V was clipped by 3 bases and J by 10 bases; unmatched bases: 5. CDR3 amino acids: CASSPPTGIAFF. For the CDR3, the DNA is TGTGCCAGCTCACCCCCGACAGGGATAGCTTTCTTT. Drawing the rest from reference TRBV18 and TRBJ1-1, the complete variable domain is NAGVMQNPRHLVRRRGQEARLRCSPMKGHSHVYWYRQLPEEGLKFMVYLQKENIIDESGMPKERFSAEFPKEGPSILRIQQVVRGDSAAYFCASSPPTGIAFFGQGTRLTVV.

V is TRBV5-1 and J is TRBJ2-3, with 11 bases that match TRBD1. V shed 4 bases, J shed 4 bases, and the junction held 11 bases outside the gene matches. The CDR3 spans 17 residues. The V gene's germline CDR1 is SGHRS and CDR2 YFSETQ. The CDR3 reads CASSHLAGTGGSDTQYF. CDR3 bases: TGCGCCAGCAGCCATCTGGCCGGGACAGGGGGTTCAGATACGCAGTATTTT.

The V gene is TRBV5-1, the J gene TRBJ2-7; perhaps TRBD1 as D (5 bases). With 0 bases removed from V and 2 bases from J, the gap between germline ends came to 9 bases. The CDR3 is 14 amino acids. The germline CDR1 and CDR2 sequences are SGHRS and YFSETQ. CDR3 loop: CASSLEGQPYEQYF. The CDR3, as DNA: TGCGCCAGCAGCTTGGAAGGACAACCCTACGAGCAGTACTTC.

This clone was found a few times. CDR3: CASSRKRTNTGELFF. CDR3 coding DNA: TGTGCCAGCAGTCGTAAGCGGACGAACACCGGGGAGCTGTTTTTT. This chain connects TRBV2 to TRBJ2-2; D is possibly TRBD2 (5 bases). The CDR3 contains 15 residues. CDR1 is SNHLY, CDR2 FYNNEI, per germline. V was trimmed by 5 bases and J by 0 bases, leaving 10 bases between them.

The chain recombines TRBV21-1 with TRBJ2-3; the table's D gene call, TRBD2, was not cross checked with the DNA. TRBV21-1 is labeled a pseudogene. The CDR3 contains 20 residues. The CDR3, as DNA: TGTGCCAGCAGCAAATCTCTGGCGGCGCGGGGGCTAGAAAGCACAGATACGCAGTATTTT. This sequence encodes CASSKSLAARGLESTDTQYF.

This sequence joins TRBV5-1 and TRBJ1-3; D is unresolved. Trimming shortened V by 4 bases and J by 4 bases, and 18 bases separated the two germline ends. CDR1 SGHRS and CDR2 YFSETQ come from the germline V gene. The CDR3 runs 16 residues. CDR3 coding DNA: TGCGCCAGCAGCGTACTAGGGATTTTCTCAGGAAACACCATATATTTT. This encodes CASSVLGIFSGNTIYF.

The chain employs TRBV6-6 and TRBJ1-2; perhaps TRBD1 as D (5 bases). CDR1 is MNHNY and CDR2 is SVGAGI in the germline V gene (reference sequence). This CDR3 is built from 14 residues. The germline V and J ends were trimmed by 2 bases and 8 bases, with 15 bases remaining between them. CDR3 in DNA: TGTGCCAGCAGTTACGTTGCAGGGAAGGGAGGCTACACCTTC. Its translation is CASSYVAGKGGYTF.

The J gene is TRBJ2-7, the V gene TRBV6-4; TRBD1 is a possible D gene (5 bases). The CDR3 totals 13 residues. Trimming took 6 bases from V and 13 from J, leaving 22 bases between them. Germline values: CDR1 MRHNA, CDR2 SNTAGT. The CDR3 DNA is TGTGCCAGCAGCCAAGGGGTTAGGGGCCAGACCTACTTC. Amino acids: CASSQGVRGQTYF.

The chain combines TRBV14 with TRBJ2-7; D perhaps matches TRBD1 (5 bases). The CDR3 totals 15 residues. Per germline, CDR1 SGHDN and CDR2 FVKESK. Trimming removed 0 bases from V and 7 bases from J, with 16 bases in between. CDR3 residues: CASSQDDPRGREQYF. The CDR3 DNA sequence: TGTGCCAGCAGCCAAGATGACCCTAGGGGTCGAGAGCAGTACTTC.

This clone appeared once. CDR3 sequence: CASSLYDRGAGANVLTF. The CDR3 DNA sequence: TGTGCCAGCAGCCTATACGACAGGGGGGCTGGGGCCAACGTCCTGACTTTC. This chain links TRBV4-2 with TRBJ2-6, with 9 bases aligning to TRBD1. The CDR3 runs to 17 residues. The ends lost 4 bases at V and 2 bases at J; junction bases unmatched: 6. The germline CDR1 and CDR2 sequences are LGHNA and YNFKEQ.

The chain combines TRBV19 with TRBJ1-1; D remains ambiguous. With 8 bases removed from V and 0 bases from J, the gap between germline ends came to 13 bases. The CDR3 is 14 residues long. Germline lookup yields CDR1 LNHDA and CDR2 SQIVND (reference sequence). In DNA, the CDR3 is TGTGCCAGTGGGCCGGGGTTTATGAACACTGAAGCTTTCTTT. Translation gives CASGPGFMNTEAFF.